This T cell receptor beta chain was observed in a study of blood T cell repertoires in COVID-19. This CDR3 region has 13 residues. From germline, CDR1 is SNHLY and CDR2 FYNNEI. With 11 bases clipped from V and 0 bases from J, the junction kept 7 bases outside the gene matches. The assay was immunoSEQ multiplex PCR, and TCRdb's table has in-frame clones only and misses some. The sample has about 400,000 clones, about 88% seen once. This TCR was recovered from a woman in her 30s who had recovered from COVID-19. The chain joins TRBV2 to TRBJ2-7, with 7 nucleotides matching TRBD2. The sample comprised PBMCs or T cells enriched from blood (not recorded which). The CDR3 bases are TGTGCCTGGCGACTAGCAAGCTCCTACGAGCAGTACTTC. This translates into CAWRLASSYEQYF.